This is a list of T cell receptor beta chains from one sample in a study of shared clonotypes between healthy human individuals. Profiled with immunoSEQ multiplex PCR; TCRdb holds only in-frame clones, not every one. The table shows over 700,000 clones, with roughly two thirds occurring only once. What was sequenced was memory CD4+ T cells sorted from blood. These receptors were obtained from a woman under 40 in good health. Each CDR3 is given with its conserved first and last residue. The D gene is left open where the match is weak. Where a row states a size, it is once, few, many or the class of an expanded clone; other rows omit it.

clone size,V gene,D gene,J gene,CDR3 DNA,CDR3 protein
-,TRBV5-1,-,TRBJ2-7,TGCGCCAGCAGCTTGGCTAGACAGGGAGGGGGCGAGCAGTACTTC,CASSLARQGGGEQYF
-,TRBV18,TRBD2,TRBJ2-7,TGTGCCAGCTCGCGAGTTCCGGGACTAGCGGCCTCCGAGCAGTACTTC,CASSRVPGLAASEQYF
-,TRBV27,TRBD2,TRBJ2-7,TGTGCCAGCAGTTACTCGTCGCTAGCGGGTTCCTACGAGCAGTACTTC,CASSYSSLAGSYEQYF
-,TRBV28,-,TRBJ1-2,TGTGCCAGCAGTTTACAGGTTAACTATGGCTACACCTTC,CASSLQVNYGYTF
-,TRBV29-1,TRBD1,TRBJ1-2,TGCAGCGTTCGGACAGGGGGCAGCTATGGCTACACCTTC,CSVRTGGSYGYTF
few,TRBV7-9,TRBD1,TRBJ1-2,TGTGCCAGCAGCTGGACCGGGACAGGGAATAGCTACACCTTC,CASSWTGTGNSYTF
-,TRBV5-5,TRBD1,TRBJ2-7,TGTGCCAGCAGAACCGGGACAGGGAACCTCTACGAGCAGTACTTC,CASRTGTGNLYEQYF
once,TRBV15,-,TRBJ2-5,TGTGCCACCAGCAGAGGAAGGGGAGAGACCCAGTACTTC,CATSRGRGETQYF
-,TRBV28,TRBD2,TRBJ2-4,TGTGCCAGCAGGGAGGGACTAGCGGAGAAAAACATTCAGTACTTC,CASREGLAEKNIQYF
few,TRBV19,-,TRBJ1-5,TGTGCCAGTAGTCAACAGGCCCGGCAGCCCCAGCATTTT,CASSQQARQPQHF
-,TRBV11-2,TRBD2,TRBJ2-2,TGTGCCAGCAGCTACCATAGCGGGAGGAGCGGCGGGGAGCTGTTTTTT,CASSYHSGRSGGELFF
-,TRBV28,-,TRBJ2-5,TGTGCCAGCAGTTTTCCGGGGGCGCGACGAGAGACCCAGTACTTC,CASSFPGARRETQYF
-,TRBV6-1,-,TRBJ2-5,TGTGCCAGCAGTCTGTACAGGTCCCGAGGAGAGACCCAGTACTTC,CASSLYRSRGETQYF
-,TRBV5-4,-,TRBJ2-5,TGTGCCAGCAGCTTTCGGCGGAAGCCCCAAGAGACCCAGTACTTC,CASSFRRKPQETQYF
once,TRBV5-1,TRBD2,TRBJ2-2,TGCGCCAGCAGAACAGGAGGGAGGGACCCCGGGGAGCTGTTTTTT,CASRTGGRDPGELFF
-,TRBV30,-,TRBJ2-7,TGTGCCTGGAGTTCTGGGGCGATTCCCTTGGAGCAGTACTTC,CAWSSGAIPLEQYF
-,TRBV25-1,-,TRBJ2-1,TGTGCCAGCAGTGACATGAATGAGCAGTTCTTC,CASSDMNEQFF
-,TRBV7-9,TRBD1,TRBJ2-5,TGTGCCAGCAGCTCGGGACAGGGGGCTCAAGAGACCCAGTACTTC,CASSSGQGAQETQYF
-,TRBV6-6,TRBD1,TRBJ2-7,TGTGCCAGCAGTGGGGACAGCTACGAGCAGTACTTC,CASSGDSYEQYF
-,TRBV19,-,TRBJ1-1,TGTGCCAGTAGTTGGACAGAAGAAGCTTTCTTT,CASSWTEEAFF
-,TRBV15,TRBD1,TRBJ1-2,TGTGCCACCAGCTGGTCCGGGACAGTGACCTATGGCTACACCTTC,CATSWSGTVTYGYTF
-,TRBV5-1,TRBD2,TRBJ2-1,TGCGCCAGCAGCCCCGGCCTTTATCCGGGACTAGCGGGAGTCCGGGTCGGGTTTAGTGAGCAGTTCTTC,CASSPGLYPGLAGVRVGFSEQFF
-,TRBV6-6,-,TRBJ2-7,TGTGCTAGCAGTTGGGAGGCCTACGAGCAGTACTTC,CASSWEAYEQYF
-,TRBV18,TRBD1,TRBJ1-1,TGTGCCAGCTCTCCACGGACAGGGAGAAACACTGAAGCTTTCTTT,CASSPRTGRNTEAFF
-,TRBV19,TRBD1,TRBJ1-2,TGTGCCAGTAGGAGGGACAGGGTCGAAGGCACGGATGGCTACACCTTC,CASRRDRVEGTDGYTF
-,TRBV6-1,TRBD2,TRBJ2-1,TGTGCCAGCAGTCTCCTGCCTAGCGGGAGCGACGAGCAGTTCTTC,CASSLLPSGSDEQFF
-,TRBV16,TRBD1,TRBJ2-7,TGTGCCAGCAGCCAACTTCAGGGGGCTGCCGAGCAGTACTTC,CASSQLQGAAEQYF
-,TRBV27,-,TRBJ1-1,TGTGCCAGCAGTCCCCCCCCGGACCGAAGGACTGAAGCTTTCTTT,CASSPPPDRRTEAFF
-,TRBV28,TRBD1,TRBJ1-3,TGTGCCAACAGTTTAGGACGGAGAAGGGGGCCCGGAAACACCATATATTTT,CANSLGRRRGPGNTIYF